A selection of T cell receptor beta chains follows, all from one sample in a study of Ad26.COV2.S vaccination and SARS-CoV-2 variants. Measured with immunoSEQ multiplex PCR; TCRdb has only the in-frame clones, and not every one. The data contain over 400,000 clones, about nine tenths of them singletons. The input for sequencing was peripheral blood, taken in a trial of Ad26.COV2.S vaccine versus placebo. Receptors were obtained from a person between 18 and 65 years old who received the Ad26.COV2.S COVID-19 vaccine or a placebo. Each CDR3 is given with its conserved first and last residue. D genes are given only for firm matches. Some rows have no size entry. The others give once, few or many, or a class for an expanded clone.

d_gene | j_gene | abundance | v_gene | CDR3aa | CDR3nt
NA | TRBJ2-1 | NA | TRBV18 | CASSRSTDLSYNEQFF | TGTGCCAGCTCACGATCTACAGACTTATCCTACAATGAGCAGTTCTTC
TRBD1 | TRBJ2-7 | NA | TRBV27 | CASTLTGGRLEQYF | TGTGCCAGTACCCTGACAGGGGGACGGCTTGAGCAGTACTTC
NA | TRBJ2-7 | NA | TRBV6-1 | CASSETTLGRREQYF | TGTGCCAGCAGTGAAACCACCCTCGGACGAAGGGAGCAGTACTTC
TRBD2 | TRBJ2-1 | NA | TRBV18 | CASSPPGLAGAAGNEQFF | TGTGCCAGCTCACCACCCGGACTAGCGGGGGCCGCTGGTAATGAGCAGTTCTTC
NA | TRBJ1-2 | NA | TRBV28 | CASRKSYGYTF | TGTGCCAGCAGAAAGTCCTATGGCTACACCTTC
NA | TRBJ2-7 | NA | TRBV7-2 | CASTLSGSLYEQYF | TGTGCCAGCACCCTATCCGGTAGCCTCTACGAGCAGTACTTC
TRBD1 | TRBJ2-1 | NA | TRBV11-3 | CASSRTGNYNEQFF | TGTGCCAGCAGCCGGACAGGGAACTACAATGAGCAGTTCTTC
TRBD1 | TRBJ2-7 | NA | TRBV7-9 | CASANPGQAYEQYF | TGTGCCAGCGCGAATCCGGGACAGGCCTACGAGCAGTACTTC
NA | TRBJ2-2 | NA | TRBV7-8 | CASSPLGGAGTGELFF | TGTGCCAGCAGCCCCCTGGGGGGGGCGGGTACCGGGGAGCTGTTTTTT
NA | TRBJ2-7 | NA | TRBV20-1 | CSALLAYEQYF | TGCAGTGCGTTACTAGCCTACGAGCAGTACTTC
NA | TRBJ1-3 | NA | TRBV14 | CASSRQGGGNTIYF | TGTGCCAGCAGCCGTCAGGGAGGAGGAAACACCATATATTTT
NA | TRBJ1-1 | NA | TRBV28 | CASSPGRAEPAFF | TGTGCCAGCAGTCCTGGCCGGGCGGAGCCCGCTTTCTTT
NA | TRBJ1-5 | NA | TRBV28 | CAVGWSGQPQHF | TGTGCGGTTGGGTGGTCGGGTCAGCCCCAGCATTTT
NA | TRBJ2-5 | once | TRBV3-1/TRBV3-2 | CASSPGLQETQYF | TGTGCCAGCAGCCCAGGGCTTCAAGAGACCCAGTACTTC
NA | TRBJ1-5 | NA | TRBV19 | CAFKGSNQPQHF | TGTGCCTTCAAAGGGAGCAATCAGCCCCAGCATTTT
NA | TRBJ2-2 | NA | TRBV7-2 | CASSLLGELFF | TGTGCCAGCAGCTTATTAGGGGAGCTGTTTTTT
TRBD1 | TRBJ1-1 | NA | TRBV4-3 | CASSQDPSQGAISDTEAFF | TGCGCCAGCAGCCAAGACCCTTCACAGGGGGCCATCTCGGACACTGAAGCTTTCTTT
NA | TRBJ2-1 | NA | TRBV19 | CASSIDFEGSRNEQFF | TGTGCCAGTAGTATAGATTTCGAGGGGTCAAGAAATGAGCAGTTCTTC
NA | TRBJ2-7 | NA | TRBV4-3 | CASSPSGTLLGEQYF | TGCGCCAGCAGCCCTTCGGGGACACTACTTGGCGAGCAGTACTTC
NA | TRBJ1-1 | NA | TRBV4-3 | CASSDTRAPTIPGHF | TGCGCCAGCAGTGACACACGGGCCCCCACCATCCCCGGCCACTTT
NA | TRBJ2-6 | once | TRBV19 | CASSIDRSGANVLTF | TGTGCCAGTAGTATAGACCGGTCTGGGGCCAACGTCCTGACTTTC
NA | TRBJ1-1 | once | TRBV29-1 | CSVAGRGNTEAFF | TGCAGCGTTGCCGGACGGGGGAACACTGAAGCTTTCTTT
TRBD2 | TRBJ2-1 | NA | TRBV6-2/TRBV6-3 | CASIPRTSGGTYNEQFF | TGTGCCAGCATCCCTCGGACTAGCGGGGGAACCTACAATGAGCAGTTCTTC
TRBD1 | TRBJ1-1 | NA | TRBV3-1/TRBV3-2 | CASSPRTGTLNTEAFF | TGTGCCAGCAGCCCCCGGACAGGGACCTTGAACACTGAAGCTTTCTTT
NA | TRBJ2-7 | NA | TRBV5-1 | CASSLWGSYEQYF | TGCGCCAGCAGCTTGTGGGGGTCCTACGAGCAGTACTTC
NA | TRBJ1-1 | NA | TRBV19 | CASSSQLPPNTEAFF | TGTGCCAGTAGTTCACAGCTCCCCCCGAACACTGAAGCTTTCTTT
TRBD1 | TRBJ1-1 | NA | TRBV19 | CASSNPRGLEATEAFF | TGTGCCAGTAGTAACCCCAGGGGGCTAGAAGCTACTGAAGCTTTCTTT
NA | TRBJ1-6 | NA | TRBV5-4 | CASSYPDSSYNSPLHF | TGTGCCAGCAGCTACCCAGACAGCTCCTATAATTCACCCCTCCACTTT
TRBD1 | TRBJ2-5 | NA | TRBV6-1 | CASSAYGTGNQETQYF | TGTGCCAGCAGTGCGTACGGGACAGGGAACCAAGAGACCCAGTACTTC
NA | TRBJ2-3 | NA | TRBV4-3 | CASSPHLGASTDTQYF | TGCGCCAGCAGCCCCCACCTTGGGGCTAGCACAGATACGCAGTATTTT
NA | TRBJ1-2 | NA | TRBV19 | CASSYQGYAYGYTF | TGTGCCAGTAGTTATCAGGGTTACGCCTATGGCTACACCTTC
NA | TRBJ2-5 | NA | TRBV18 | CASSQGYQETQYF | TGTGCCAGCTCACAGGGTTACCAAGAGACCCAGTACTTC
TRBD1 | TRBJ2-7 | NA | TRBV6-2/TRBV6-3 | CASSLGQSYEQYF | TGTGCCAGCAGCCTGGGACAGTCCTACGAGCAGTACTTC
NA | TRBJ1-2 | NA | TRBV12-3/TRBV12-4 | CASSLLGAHHTF | TGTGCCAGCAGTTTACTGGGGGCACATCACACCTTC
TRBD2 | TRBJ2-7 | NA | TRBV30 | CAWIKPETSGGAYEQYF | TGTGCCTGGATTAAACCCGAAACTAGCGGGGGGGCCTACGAGCAGTACTTC
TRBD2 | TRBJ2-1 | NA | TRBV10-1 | CASSDLAVPLYNEQFF | TGCGCCAGCAGTGATCTAGCGGTGCCCCTTTACAATGAGCAGTTCTTC
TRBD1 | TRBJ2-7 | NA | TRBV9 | CASSLTGETYEQYF | TGTGCCAGCAGCCTGACAGGGGAAACCTACGAGCAGTACTTC
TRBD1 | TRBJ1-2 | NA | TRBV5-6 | CASSLKVGQYGYTF | TGTGCCAGCAGCTTGAAGGTGGGACAGTATGGCTACACCTTC
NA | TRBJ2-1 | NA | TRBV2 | CASRPWGLGGDEQFF | TGTGCCAGCAGGCCCTGGGGGCTGGGGGGGGATGAGCAGTTCTTC
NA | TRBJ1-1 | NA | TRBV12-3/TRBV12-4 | CASKGDTEAFF | TGTGCCAGCAAGGGGGACACTGAAGCTTTCTTT
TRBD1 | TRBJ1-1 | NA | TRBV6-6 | CASSRRDRNTEAFF | TGTGCCAGCAGCCGCCGGGACAGGAACACTGAAGCTTTCTTT
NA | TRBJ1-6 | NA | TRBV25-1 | CASSGQTNSPLHF | TGTGCCAGCAGTGGGCAGACTAATTCACCCCTCCACTTT
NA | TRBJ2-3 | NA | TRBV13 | CASSRRRSTDTQYF | TGTGCCAGCAGCCGGCGGCGGAGCACAGATACGCAGTATTTT
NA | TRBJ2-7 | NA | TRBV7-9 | CASSLVPGDYEQYF | TGTGCCAGCAGCTTAGTTCCGGGTGACTACGAGCAGTACTTC
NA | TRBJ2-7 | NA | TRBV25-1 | CASSENSPRNPSSYEQYF | TGTGCCAGCAGTGAAAATAGCCCGCGGAATCCATCGTCCTACGAGCAGTACTTC
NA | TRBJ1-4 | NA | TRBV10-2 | CASSGDGGPTNEKLFF | TGCGCCAGCAGTGGAGACGGAGGGCCAACTAATGAAAAACTGTTTTTT
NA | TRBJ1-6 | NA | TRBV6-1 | CASSELQGYNSPLHF | TGTGCCAGCAGTGAACTGCAGGGGTATAATTCACCCCTCCACTTT
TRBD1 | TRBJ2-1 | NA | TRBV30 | CAWSSNRGESYNEQFF | TGTGCCTGGAGTTCGAACAGGGGGGAGTCCTACAATGAGCAGTTCTTC
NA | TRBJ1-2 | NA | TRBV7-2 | CASSSDSYGYTF | TGTGCCAGCAGCTCCGACAGCTATGGCTACACCTTC
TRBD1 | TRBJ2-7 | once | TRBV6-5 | CASSYQGAPSYEQYF | TGTGCCAGCAGTTATCAGGGGGCGCCCAGCTACGAGCAGTACTTC
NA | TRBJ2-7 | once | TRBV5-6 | CASREGPSLEQYF | TGTGCCAGCAGAGAGGGGCCATCTTTGGAGCAGTACTTC
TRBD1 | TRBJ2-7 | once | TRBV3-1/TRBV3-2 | CASSQDLTWTGRGGEQYF | TGTGCCAGCAGCCAAGACTTAACCTGGACAGGGCGAGGGGGCGAGCAGTACTTC
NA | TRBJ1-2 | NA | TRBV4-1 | CASSQITVTYGYTF | TGCGCCAGCAGCCAAATTACAGTGACCTATGGCTACACCTTC
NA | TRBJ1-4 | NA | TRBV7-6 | CASSPPLNEKLFF | TGTGCCAGCAGCCCTCCCCTAAATGAAAAACTGTTTTTT
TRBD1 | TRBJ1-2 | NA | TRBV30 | CAWSLTGTGALLYGYTF | TGTGCCTGGAGTCTCACCGGGACAGGGGCCCTCCTCTATGGCTACACCTTC